Listed below are T cell receptor beta chains from one sample, sequenced in a study of human T cells and chemical hapten exposure. A single record per CDR3 protein comes from TCRdb applying MiXCR to the RACE reads. The table shows some 90,000 distinct CDR3 sequences, with about an eighth occurring only once. The specimen was whole blood, collected in connection with sensitization to the hapten diphenylcyclopropenone (DPC). The receptor source for this set is a woman between 40 and 50 years old with alopecia areata. Some clones in this sample may be carry-over from other donors' samples. CDR3s include the opening cysteine and the closing phenylalanine or tryptophan. A D gene is named only where the DNA matches it firmly. Clone sizes are given selectively: once, few, many, or a class where the clone is expanded.

d_call	v_call	clone_size	j_call	cdr3_aa	cdr3_nt
-	TRBV4-1	few	TRBJ2-2	CASSQEGSGGVGELFF	TGCGCCAGCAGCCAAGAAGGTTCGGGCGGTGTGGGGGAGCTGTTTTTT
TRBD1	TRBV6-2/TRBV6-3	few	TRBJ1-2	CATLLDGTEYGYTF	TGTGCCACCCTCCTGGACGGGACAGAATATGGCTACACCTTC
-	TRBV6-2/TRBV6-3	few	TRBJ1-1	CASKNSRMGTEAFF	TGTGCCAGCAAAAACTCGAGGATGGGGACTGAAGCTTTCTTT
TRBD2	TRBV3-1	few	TRBJ2-7	CASSQGLAGGGSSYEQYF	TGTGCCAGCAGCCAGGGACTAGCGGGGGGCGGAAGCTCCTACGAGCAGTACTTC
-	TRBV6-2/TRBV6-3	-	TRBJ2-1	CASSYGALFDNEQFF	TGTGCCAGCAGTTATGGGGCCCTTTTCGACAATGAGCAGTTCTTC
-	TRBV6-2/TRBV6-3	many	TRBJ2-5	CASSYSHRQETQYF	TGTGCCAGCAGTTACTCCCACAGACAAGAGACCCAGTACTTC
-	TRBV30	-	TRBJ1-6	CAWSAGTNSPLHF	TGTGCCTGGAGTGCCGGAACAAATTCACCCCTCCACTTT
TRBD2	TRBV7-2	-	TRBJ2-3	CASSLGPGGGTDTQYF	TGTGCCAGCAGCTTGGGTCCGGGAGGAGGCACAGATACGCAGTATTTT
-	TRBV7-2	-	TRBJ2-4	CASSLAAVGNIQYF	TGTGCCAGCAGCTTAGCGGCGGTGGGAAACATTCAGTACTTC
-	TRBV25-1	-	TRBJ1-2	CASSSRDNYGYTF	TGTGCCAGCAGTTCCCGGGACAACTATGGCTACACCTTC
TRBD2	TRBV7-9	many	TRBJ2-3	CASSSGLDADTQYF	TGTGCCAGCAGCTCCGGACTAGATGCAGATACGCAGTATTTT
-	TRBV29-1	few	TRBJ1-1	CSAPGLVNTEAFF	TGCAGCGCACCGGGACTCGTGAACACTGAAGCTTTCTTT
TRBD1	TRBV30	-	TRBJ1-2	CAWSADRVDTF	TGTGCCTGGAGTGCCGACAGGGTCGACACCTTC
-	TRBV29-1	few	TRBJ2-3	CSVPAFDGGVADTQYF	TGCAGCGTTCCTGCGTTCGATGGCGGGGTGGCAGATACGCAGTATTTT
-	TRBV20-1	many	TRBJ1-5	CSAGLGTSSNQPQHF	TGCAGTGCTGGGCTCGGCACCTCTAGCAATCAGCCCCAGCATTTT
-	TRBV20-1	-	TRBJ1-1	CSAREPPMNTEAFF	TGCAGTGCTAGAGAGCCTCCTATGAACACTGAAGCTTTCTTT
-	TRBV11-2	many	TRBJ2-2	CASSLEVVNTGELFF	TGTGCCAGCAGCTTAGAGGTCGTTAACACCGGGGAGCTGTTTTTT
TRBD1	TRBV4-2	-	TRBJ2-1	CASSPDRTGRPFF	TGTGCCAGCAGCCCAGACCGGACAGGGAGGCCTTTCTTC
-	TRBV6-2/TRBV6-3	-	TRBJ1-2	CASSWSTGLGYGYTF	TGTGCCAGCAGTTGGTCGACGGGGTTAGGCTATGGCTACACCTTC
-	TRBV28	many	TRBJ2-2	CASSPRANTGELFF	TGTGCCAGCAGCCCCCGGGCGAACACCGGGGAGCTGTTTTTT
TRBD2	TRBV18	many	TRBJ2-1	CASSQLAGGPNEQFF	TGTGCCAGCTCCCAACTAGCGGGGGGGCCGAATGAGCAGTTCTTC
-	TRBV28	few	TRBJ2-7	CASSLGAGEGYEQYF	TGTGCCAGCAGTTTAGGGGCAGGGGAAGGGTACGAGCAGTACTTC
-	TRBV20-1	few	TRBJ2-3	CSARRTDTQYF	TGCAGTGCTAGGAGGACAGATACGCAGTATTTT
TRBD2	TRBV19	few	TRBJ2-1	CASSMWLAAPNEQFF	TGTGCCAGTAGTATGTGGCTAGCGGCGCCCAATGAGCAGTTCTTC
-	TRBV7-2	-	TRBJ2-1	CASSPGPSGEQFF	TGTGCCAGCAGCCCCGGGCCCTCGGGTGAGCAGTTCTTC
-	TRBV6-4	many	TRBJ2-2	CASSDGADGTGELFF	TGTGCCAGCAGTGACGGGGCGGACGGCACCGGGGAGCTGTTTTTT
TRBD2	TRBV13	few	TRBJ2-6	CASSLYQRTSGRAGASVLTF	TGTGCCAGCAGCTTGTATCAAAGGACTAGCGGGAGGGCTGGGGCCAGCGTCCTGACTTTC
TRBD2	TRBV10-3	-	TRBJ2-1	CAISEPPGLAGNEQFF	TGTGCCATCAGCGAACCACCGGGACTAGCGGGTAATGAGCAGTTCTTC
-	TRBV9	-	TRBJ2-1	CASSVGPRNNEQFF	TGTGCCAGCAGCGTAGGCCCGAGAAACAATGAGCAGTTCTTC
TRBD2	TRBV6-2/TRBV6-3	few	TRBJ2-7	CATRELVYEQYF	TGTGCCACGCGGGAGTTGGTCTACGAGCAGTACTTC
-	TRBV6-1	many	TRBJ2-1	CASAPSTGTNNEQFF	TGTGCCAGCGCCCCATCTACAGGGACAAACAATGAGCAGTTCTTC
-	TRBV21-1	-	TRBJ1-6	CASSKSCPGNSPLHF	TGTGCCAGCAGCAAATCCTGCCCGGGAAATTCACCCCTCCACTTT
-	TRBV19	medium-sized	TRBJ2-1	CASSIGWGSSYNEQFF	TGTGCCAGTAGTATAGGTTGGGGGAGCTCCTACAATGAGCAGTTCTTC
-	TRBV10-1	-	TRBJ2-7	CASSDSGSLSSYEQYF	TGCGCCAGCAGTGACTCCGGGAGCCTTTCCTCCTACGAGCAGTACTTC